These 4 T cell receptor beta chains originate from one sample sequenced in a study of T cell responses to AZD1222 COVID-19 vaccine. The method was immunoSEQ multiplex PCR; TCRdb's version includes in-frame clones alone and lacks a portion of them. This table has 110,000 or so clones, around nine tenths appearing once. Sample: peripheral blood, taken on day 0 of AZD1222 vaccination. The receptors were sampled from an adult in good health.

V is TRBV30 and J is TRBJ1-2, with a possible D match to TRBD1 (6 bases). There are 13 residues in the CDR3. Trimming removed 8 bases at V and 8 bases at J, with 21 bases between. CDR1 and CDR2 (germline): GTSNPN, SVGIG (reference sequence). The CDR3 sequence: CARRGAREGGYTF. The CDR3 nucleotides read TGTGCCCGTAGGGGGGCACGGGAGGGGGGCTACACCTTC.

The chain is built from TRBV6-6 and TRBJ2-2, with 8 bases lining up with TRBD1. The CDR3 sequence is 15 residues long. The J segment lost 6 bases and the V segment lost 6 bases, leaving 9 bases of the junction unmatched. Germline assignment: CDR1 MNHNY and CDR2 SVGAGI (reference sequence). The DNA of the CDR3 is TGTGCCAGCAGGCCAGGCCAGGGGGCGCCCGGGGAGCTGTTTTTT. This translates into CASRPGQGAPGELFF.

The chain carries TRBV10-3 and TRBJ1-6, with D uncertain. CDR1 is ENHRY and CDR2 is SYGVKD in the germline V gene. Trimming removed 0 bases at V and 7 bases at J, with 10 bases between. The CDR3 loop spans 15 amino acids. The CDR3 reads CAISESPGSNSPLHF. The CDR3 bases are TGTGCCATCAGTGAGTCCCCGGGGTCAAATTCACCCCTCCACTTT.

The chain uses TRBV28 and TRBJ1-4; 7 bases fit TRBD1. From germline, CDR1 is MDHEN and CDR2 SYDVKM. There are 14 residues in the CDR3. With 6 bases clipped from V and 8 bases from J, the junction kept 9 bases outside the gene matches. The CDR3 sequence: CASSVRGPTEKLFF. The CDR3, as DNA: TGTGCCAGCAGCGTAAGGGGGCCCACCGAAAAACTGTTTTTT. The variable domain in full, completed from reference TRBV28 and TRBJ1-4, reads DVKVTQSSRYLVKRTGEKVFLECVQDMDHENMFWYRQDPGLGLRLIYFSYDVKMKEKGDIPEGYSVSREKKERFSLILESASTNQTSMYLCASSVRGPTEKLFFGSGTQLSVL.